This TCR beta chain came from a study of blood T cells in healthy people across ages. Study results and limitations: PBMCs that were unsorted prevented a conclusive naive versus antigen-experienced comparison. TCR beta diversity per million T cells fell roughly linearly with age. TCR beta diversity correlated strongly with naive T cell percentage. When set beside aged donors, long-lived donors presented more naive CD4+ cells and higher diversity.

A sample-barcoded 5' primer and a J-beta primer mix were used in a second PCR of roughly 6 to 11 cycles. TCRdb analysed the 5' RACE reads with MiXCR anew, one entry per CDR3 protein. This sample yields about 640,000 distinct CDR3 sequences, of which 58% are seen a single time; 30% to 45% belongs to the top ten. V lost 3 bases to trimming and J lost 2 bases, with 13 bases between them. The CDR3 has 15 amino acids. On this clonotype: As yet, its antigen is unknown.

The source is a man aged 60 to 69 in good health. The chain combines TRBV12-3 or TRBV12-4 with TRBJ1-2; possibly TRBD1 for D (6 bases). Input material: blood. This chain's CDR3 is CASSFGQPPNYGYTF. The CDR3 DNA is TGTGCCAGCAGTTTTGGACAGCCACCCAACTATGGCTACACCTTC.